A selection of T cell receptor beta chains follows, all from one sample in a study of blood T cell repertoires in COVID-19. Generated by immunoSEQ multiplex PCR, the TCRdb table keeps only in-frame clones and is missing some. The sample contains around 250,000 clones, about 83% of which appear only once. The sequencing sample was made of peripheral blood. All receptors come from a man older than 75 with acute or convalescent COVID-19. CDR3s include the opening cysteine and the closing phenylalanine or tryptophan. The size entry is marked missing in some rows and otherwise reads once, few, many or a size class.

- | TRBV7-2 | CASSLPGARGTEAFF
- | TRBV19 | CASSIAGLGNTIYF
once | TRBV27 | CASSLRGTPRPDTQYF
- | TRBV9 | CASSGLGQTNYGYTF
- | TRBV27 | CASSLDIQQPQHF
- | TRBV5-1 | CASGMTGERVIYTF
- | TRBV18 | CASSLSGGKNTGELFF
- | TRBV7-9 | CASSPGLVTDTQYF
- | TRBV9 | CASSVGPRDRGHREYF
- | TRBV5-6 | CASSKQGPAEAFF
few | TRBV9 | CASSTVGQGQPQHF
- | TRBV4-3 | CASSVQGLRTDTQYF
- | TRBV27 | CASSALLGLAGGKPYEQYF
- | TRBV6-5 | CASRGTGANTEAFF
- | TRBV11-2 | CASSLEGSAGGRSPLHF
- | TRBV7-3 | CASSSSGRYTDTQYF
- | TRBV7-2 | CASSLASLQGSETQYF
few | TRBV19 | CASRTGTKGLQYF
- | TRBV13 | CASSLSGSSYNSPLHF
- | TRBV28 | CASSKLGTGGSNEKLFF
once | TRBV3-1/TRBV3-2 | CASSPTGAYEQYF
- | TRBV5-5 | CASSLGGSTDTQYF
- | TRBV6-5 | CASRARTGDEAFF
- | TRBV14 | CASSQAGSYYNEQFF